One sample yielded the 21 T cell receptor beta chains listed below, sequenced in a study of tumor-infiltrating lymphocytes in primary liver carcinoma. In addition to blood RNA drawn from unsorted whole blood, germline DNA was extracted. The authors made TCR beta cDNA from about 500 ng total RNA with a constant-region primer. It was through three nested multiplex PCR rounds of slightly modified ARM-PCR that TCR beta libraries arose. Running approximately 10 cycles apiece, the first two PCR rounds relied on TRBV1-TRBV30 forward primers together with a C-beta reverse primer. Each CDR3 protein gets one entry after TCRdb re-called the multiplex PCR reads with MiXCR. This sample has more than 150,000 distinct CDR3 sequences, with about 60% found just once. The sample was peripheral blood. These receptors came from a man aged 35 to 55 with primary liver carcinoma and hepatitis B virus infection.

CDR3 protein: CASSSRDRPYNEQFF. In nucleotides, the CDR3 is TGTGCCAGCAGCTCTCGGGACCGTCCCTACAATGAGCAGTTCTTC. This chain uses TRBV7-8 with TRBJ2-1; D possibly matches TRBD1 or TRBD2 (5 bases each). Per the germline V gene, CDR1 is SGHVS and CDR2 is FQNEAQ. This CDR3 comprises 15 residues. The ends were cut back, 4 bases at V and 2 bases at J, with 12 bases in the middle.

This clonotype was detected ten times or more. The gene calls are TRBV29-1 and TRBJ2-3, with 8 bases that match TRBD1. After removal of 4 bases from V and 3 bases from J, the junction contained 6 bases not matched to a gene. Per germline, CDR1 SQVTM and CDR2 ANQGSEA. CDR3 length equals 14 residues. The CDR3, as DNA: TGCAGCGTTGCTGGACAGGGCAGTACAGATACGCAGTATTTT. Protein product: CSVAGQGSTDTQYF.

The chain has TRBV29-1 and TRBJ1-4; perhaps TRBD1 as D (5 bases). The germline CDR1 and CDR2 sequences are SQVTM and ANQGSEA. The CDR3 length is 17 residues. Trimming stripped 4 bases from V and 2 bases from J, with 20 bases between. The CDR3: CSVVSRDGLKTNEKLFF. The CDR3 DNA reads as TGCAGCGTTGTCTCTCGGGACGGCCTTAAGACTAATGAAAAACTGTTTTTT.

This sequence joins TRBV6-5 and TRBJ2-5; perhaps TRBD1 as D (6 bases). Germline V gene data show CDR1 as MNHEY and CDR2 as SVGAGI. V lost 5 bases, J lost 4 bases, and 17 bases lay in between. This CDR3 is 15 amino acids long. CDR3 nucleotide sequence: TGTGCCAGCAGTCGACTACAGGGATTGGGAGAGACCCAGTACTTC. Amino acid sequence: CASSRLQGLGETQYF.

There are many counts of this clonotype. The chain is built from TRBV11-3 and TRBJ2-7; perhaps TRBD2 as D (6 bases). This CDR3 comprises 13 residues. V was shortened by 3 bases and J by 3 bases, with 9 bases between the two germline ends. Germline assignment: CDR1 SGHNT and CDR2 YENEEA. The CDR3 sequence: CASSFRENYEQYF. CDR3 bases: TGTGCCAGCAGCTTCCGGGAGAACTACGAGCAGTACTTC.

V gene TRBV29-1 combines with J gene TRBJ2-7; D remains ambiguous. V dropped 4 bases and J dropped 1 base, with 8 bases sitting between them. The germline gives CDR1 SQVTM, CDR2 ANQGSEA. The CDR3 loop spans 12 amino acids. CDR3 nucleotide sequence: TGCAGCGTTGGAATCACGTCCTACGAGCAGTACTTC. As protein: CSVGITSYEQYF.

This clonotype was seen many times. This CDR3 is CASSLGPGRVGPEAFF. Here the CDR3 DNA reads TGTGCCAGCAGCTTAGGACCCGGCAGGGTGGGTCCTGAAGCTTTCTTT. This chain joins TRBV11-2 and TRBJ1-1, with TRBD1 as a possible D gene (5 bases). The germline V gene encodes CDR1 SGHAT and CDR2 FQNNGV. With 1 base removed from V and 6 bases from J, the gap between germline ends came to 18 bases. The CDR3 has 16 residues.

Comment on this clonotype: This may stem from a read error, because a much larger clone lies one nucleotide away. The rearrangement joins TRBV4-2 to TRBJ1-1, with unresolved D. V gave up 6 bases and J gave up 2 bases, with 10 bases separating them. Germline lookup yields CDR1 LGHNA and CDR2 YNFKEQ. This CDR3 is built from 13 residues. CDR3 sequence (DNA): TGTGCCAGCAGAGGATATAGAAACACTGAAGCTTTCTTT. This encodes CASRGYRNTEAFF.

On this clonotype: A much larger clone is a single base away; this may be a read error. The rearrangement uses TRBV11-2 and TRBJ2-7; D is unresolved. The V gene's germline CDR1 is SGHAT and CDR2 FQNNGV. This CDR3 comprises 15 residues. Trimming removed 0 bases from V and 6 bases from J, with 15 bases in between. CDR3 nucleotides: TGTGCCAGCAGCTTAGATCGGGCAGATTCATGCGAGCAGTACTTC. It yields the protein CASSLDRADSCEQYF.

On this clonotype itself: Germline and junction disagree at one end, which may indicate a read error. This rearrangement joins TRBV6-5 to TRBJ1-4, with D unclear. Germline lookup yields CDR1 MNHEY and CDR2 SVGAGI. The CDR3 has 16 amino acids. This CDR3 reads CASSYSSLATNEKPFF. The CDR3 DNA reads TGTGCCAGCAGTTATTCCTCCCTTGCAACTAATGAAAAACCGTTTTTT.

This clonotype came up a few times. V gene TRBV6-6 combines with J gene TRBJ2-7, with TRBD2 matching 13 bases. The CDR3 totals 16 residues. Germline assignment: CDR1 MNHNY and CDR2 SVGAGI (reference sequence). J lost 1 base, V lost 5 bases, and 5 bases had no gene match. In DNA, the CDR3 is TGTGCCAGCAGTCTCACTAGCGGGAGGGGTTCCTACGAGCAGTACTTC. Protein: CASSLTSGRGSYEQYF.

This clonotype was seen once. This chain uses TRBV12-3 or TRBV12-4 with TRBJ2-2, with a weak D call TRBD2 (6 bases). The V end lost 5 bases, the J end lost 10 bases, and 23 bases lay between the germline ends. CDR3 size: 16 residues. CDR3 in amino acids: CASSHRDSGGAEELFF. In nucleotides, the CDR3 is TGTGCCAGCAGTCACCGGGATAGCGGTGGGGCCGAGGAGCTGTTTTTT.

The V call is TRBV28, the J call TRBJ1-2; no reliable D call. The germline V gene has CDR1 MDHEN and CDR2 SYDVKM. The CDR3 has 16 residues. V was shortened by 2 bases and J by 7 bases, with 20 bases between the two germline ends. The CDR3, as DNA: TGTGCCAGCAGTTTAGGGGAGACGCCACCGCGGGGTGGCTACACCTTC. Translated, it gives CASSLGETPPRGGYTF.

CDR3 nucleotide sequence: TGTGCCAGCAGTGAAGTACAGGGGTTCGAAAAACTGTTTTTT. Its protein product is CASSEVQGFEKLFF. V gene TRBV2 combines with J gene TRBJ1-4; 7 bases line up with TRBD1. The CDR3 has 14 amino acids. With V trimmed by 1 base and J by 8 bases, 4 bases remained unmatched. Germline CDR1 and CDR2: SNHLY and FYNNEI.

Note on this clonotype: An end of the junction does not agree with germline; a read error may underlie this. The CDR3 loop reads CSVMTGGVNVLTF. As DNA, the CDR3 is TGCAGCGTGATGACAGGGGGGGTCAACGTCCTGACTTTC. The chain uses TRBV29-1 and TRBJ2-6, with TRBD1 identical over 9 bases. Germline loops: CDR1 SQVTM, CDR2 ANQGSEA. The CDR3 has 13 amino acids.

The chain recombines TRBV10-3 with TRBJ2-7; maybe TRBD1 (6 bases). The CDR3 runs 13 residues. The germline V gene encodes CDR1 ENHRY and CDR2 SYGVKD. With 10 bases removed from V and 4 bases from J, the gap between germline ends came to 17 bases. CDR3 sequence (DNA): TGTGCCACCCCCTTCCCGGACAGTTACGAGCAGTACTTC. This encodes CATPFPDSYEQYF.

Notes on this clonotype: This may be a read error: a much more frequent sequence differs by one nucleotide. No conserved phenylalanine or tryptophan ends this CDR3, so it is likely a read error. Here the CDR3 reads CASSLSRVHEQYL. DNA of the CDR3: TGTGCCAGCAGCTTAAGCAGGGTCCACGAGCAGTACCTC. This chain links TRBV11-2 with TRBJ2-7; the D gene is possibly TRBD1 (5 bases). Per the germline V gene, CDR1 is SGHAT and CDR2 is FQNNGV. Between the trimmed V and J ends, which lost 2 bases and 5 bases, there was a span of 10 bases. The CDR3 consists of 13 residues.

This clonotype was picked up a small number of times. J is TRBJ2-1 and V is TRBV11-1, with D perhaps matching TRBD1 or TRBD2 (5 bases each). The germline V gene has CDR1 SGHAT and CDR2 FQDESV (reference sequence). The CDR3 length is 15 residues. Trimming cost V 1 base and J 2 bases, with 9 bases left between them. The CDR3 nucleotides read TGTGCCAGCAGCTTAGGGGGGACGACCTACAATGAGCAGTTCTTC. It specifies CASSLGGTTYNEQFF.

The DNA of the CDR3 is TGTGCCAGCAGCTTGAGCTTAGGGACGGCGGGCGATGAGCAGTTCTTC. Translating gives CASSLSLGTAGDEQFF. This chain links TRBV5-4 with TRBJ2-1; D assignment may be TRBD1 or TRBD2 (5 bases each). Germline V gene lookup returns CDR1 SGHNT and CDR2 YYREEE (reference sequence). V was pared by 1 base and J by 8 bases, with 19 bases between. CDR3 length: 16 residues.

V usage is TRBV6-1 and J usage is TRBJ2-4; no definite D call. Trimming took 2 bases from V and 7 from J, leaving 15 bases between them. The CDR3 consists of 15 residues. Germline-derived CDR1 and CDR2 are MNHNS and SASEGT. This chain's CDR3 is CASSELEIAGNIQYF. CDR3 in DNA: TGTGCCAGCAGTGAATTAGAAATAGCTGGGAACATTCAGTACTTC.

This chain links TRBV11-2 with TRBJ2-3; D not resolved. Germline V CDR1 and CDR2: SGHAT, FQNNGV. The CDR3 is made up of 14 amino acids. V lost 5 bases and J lost 2, with 11 bases in between. CDR3 in amino acids: CASSIWRVTDTQYF. As DNA, the CDR3 is TGTGCCAGCAGCATATGGAGAGTCACAGATACGCAGTATTTT.